What follows describes a single T cell receptor (beta chain). Data came from immunoSEQ multiplex PCR; TCRdb stores just in-frame clones and leaves some out. The sample gives 530,000 or so clones, about three quarters of which show up once; 9.5% to 15% is in the top ten. This sample is drawn from a study of shared clonotypes between healthy human individuals. In germline, CDR1 is SGDLS, CDR2 YYNGEE. V was trimmed by 3 bases and J by 4 bases, leaving 8 bases between them. CDR3 length: 14 amino acids. This clonotype was sampled from a woman aged 40-49 years in good health. Some clones in this sample may be carry-over from other donors' samples. The chain uses TRBV9 and TRBJ2-6; D gene ambiguous. Material for sequencing was PBMCs. The DNA of the CDR3 is TGTGCCAGCAGCGATAATTCGGGGGCCAACGTCCTGACTTTC. This gives the protein CASSDNSGANVLTF.